This is a list of T cell receptor beta chains from one sample in a study of T cells in narcolepsy. The table came from immunoSEQ multiplex PCR; TCRdb's copy has only in-frame clones and leaves some out. Of tens of thousands of clones listed, roughly 86% are singletons. Material for sequencing was CD45RA- memory CD4+ T cells from PBMCs. The receptors were sampled from a human donor with narcolepsy. The conserved cysteine and the conserved F or W are not part of the CDR3 here. Each record gives: V gene, CDR3 length, CDR3 protein.

TRBV6-6,13,ASSTGTRGTGELF
TRBV7-8,11,ASSLAPNYGYT
TRBV27,13,ASSLGYSGNQPQH
TRBV7-9,11,ASSAVERGEQY
TRBV5-6,10,ASSFGGAEQY
TRBV2,15,ASSEYRASSGANVLT
TRBV7-2,12,ASSLVVSNQPQH
TRBV10-3,12,AISDKVPVETQY
TRBV28,12,ASSLGGQGSEQY
TRBV29-1,12,SGLAGDGTDTQY
TRBV11-3,12,ASSPGDFNQPQH
TRBV7-3,19,ASSLRGPGLAGARSTDTQY
TRBV7-2,11,ASSLVPSDTQY
TRBV11-3,18,ASSFNRPGLAANSYNEQF
TRBV7-2,10,ASSFRSTEAF
TRBV6-5,12,ASRDTGGHQPQH
TRBV6-1,14,ASSEALIRASTEAF
TRBV19,10,ASSMQGQGYT
TRBV23-1,12,ASSHLGLTNEQF
TRBV2,9,ASSELSEQY
TRBV15,10,ATSRDIGEQY
TRBV2,11,ASSEELDNEQF
TRBV10-2,10,ASNMKGRGYT
TRBV7-2,14,ASSSRGRTGANVLT
TRBV7-2,14,ASNLFGGASSYEQY
TRBV6-5,13,ASSYRQGGYYGYT
TRBV19,12,ASSMAGVGYGYT
TRBV19,14,ASRQYRGTSNGEQF
TRBV28,15,ASSPSPRGGRKDTQY
TRBV7-2,12,ASSLLQRNQPQH
TRBV2,13,ASIGDRSVGTEAF
TRBV27,13,ASSLGRTGRYEQY
TRBV2,13,ASRFPQSSYNEQF
TRBV14,13,ASSGLAGVTDTQY
TRBV28,14,ASSFNSGRRNEKLF
TRBV6-6,12,ASISGENTGELF
TRBV6-6,13,ASSYGIGGDQPQH
TRBV9,13,ASSAQRTGEGGYT
TRBV6-4,14,ASRTSGRKVTDTQY
TRBV28,13,ASSRQGQGRNTIY
TRBV28,10,ASRRGFYGYT
TRBV10-1,12,ASMGDSAKGEQY
TRBV29-1,11,SVASRGLYEQY
TRBV6-5,12,ASSAGGNRNTIY
TRBV4-2,13,ASSREGPANYGYT
TRBV18,13,ASSTSAGTFDTQY
TRBV4-1,12,ASSQDGSNQPQH
TRBV9,13,ASSPSGSPYNEQF
TRBV5-1,11,ASRSVGAETQY
TRBV5-4,15,ASSSGLAGVGTDTQY